The 25 T cell receptor beta chains below were found in one sample sequenced in a study of blood T cell repertoires in COVID-19. Clones were sequenced by immunoSEQ multiplex PCR, and TCRdb holds only the in-frame ones, with some missing. This sample has 120,000 or so clones, with roughly 89% found just once. Sequenced sample: peripheral blood. The origin of the receptors is a woman aged 45-60 years with acute or convalescent COVID-19.

The rearrangement uses TRBV6-4 and TRBJ1-2; no reliable D call. V was clipped by 0 bases and J by 8 bases, with 16 bases between them. Germline V gene lookup returns CDR1 MRHNA and CDR2 SNTAGT. The CDR3 runs to 15 residues. CDR3 region: CASSDSTSGREGYTF. CDR3 nucleotide sequence: TGTGCCAGCAGTGACTCGACTTCGGGAAGGGAGGGCTACACCTTC.

The J gene is TRBJ2-1, the V gene TRBV19, with D hard to call. Between the trimmed V and J ends, which lost 3 bases and 4 bases, there was a span of 16 bases. This CDR3 spans 16 amino acids. Germline CDR1 LNHDA, CDR2 SQIVND (reference sequence). Here the CDR3 reads CASSILLEARYNEQFF. Here the CDR3 DNA reads TGTGCCAGTAGTATTTTGTTAGAGGCACGTTACAATGAGCAGTTCTTC.

This chain links TRBV4-3 with TRBJ2-3, with D possibly matching TRBD2 (5 bases). The germline V and J ends were trimmed by 1 base and 5 bases, with 13 bases remaining between them. From germline, CDR1 is LGHNA and CDR2 YSLEER. This CDR3 comprises 15 residues. The CDR3 protein is CASSQGTGEGDTQYF. In nucleotides, the CDR3 is TGCGCCAGCAGCCAAGGTACTGGCGAGGGAGATACGCAGTATTTT.

The chain carries TRBV19 and TRBJ2-2, with TRBD1 as a possible D gene (6 bases). The germline CDR1 and CDR2 sequences are LNHDA and SQIVND (reference sequence). V was clipped by 8 bases and J by 1 base, with 17 bases between them. This CDR3 region has 16 residues. CDR3 sequence: CASSPSGHKNTGELFF. The CDR3 region has the DNA TGTGCCAGTTCCCCCTCGGGACACAAGAACACCGGGGAGCTGTTTTTT.

V and J are TRBV30 and TRBJ1-3, with TRBD1 as a possible D gene (6 bases). In germline, CDR1 is GTSNPN, CDR2 SVGIG (reference sequence). This CDR3 region has 13 residues. V shed 2 bases and J shed 3 bases, with 8 bases lying between them. CDR3 sequence (DNA): TGTGCCTGGAGTTCAGGGGTTGGAAACACCATATATTTT. It specifies CAWSSGVGNTIYF.

V usage is TRBV19 and J usage is TRBJ1-2; D unclear. The V and J ends lost 6 bases and 5 bases respectively, with 13 bases between them. Germline CDR1 is LNHDA and CDR2 is SQIVND (reference sequence). CDR3 length equals 13 residues. CDR3 DNA: TGTGCCAGTAGCCCCGGGAGAGATTATGGCTACACCTTC. Translation: CASSPGRDYGYTF.

CDR3 nucleotide sequence: TGTGGAACAAGCGCCATAGCCAAAAACATTCAGTACTTC. It translates to CGTSAIAKNIQYF. The rearrangement uses TRBV10-3 and TRBJ2-4, with no clear D. This CDR3 is built from 13 residues. Germline V gives CDR1 ENHRY, CDR2 SYGVKD.

The chain carries TRBV6-2 or TRBV6-3 and TRBJ2-7; 7 nucleotides align to TRBD2. The length of the CDR3 is 15 residues. V gave up 0 bases and J gave up 8 bases; unmatched junction bases: 10. Germline CDR1 is MNHEY and CDR2 is SVGEGT. CDR3 region: CASSYSGGSPEKQYF. For the CDR3, the DNA is TGTGCCAGCAGTTACTCCGGCGGGAGCCCCGAAAAGCAGTACTTC.

This sequence joins TRBV15 and TRBJ2-2, with D maybe TRBD2 (6 bases). V lost 0 bases and J lost 2, with 19 bases in between. The germline gives CDR1 LNHNV, CDR2 YYDKDF (reference sequence). This CDR3 has 19 residues. The CDR3 sequence: CATSRDRPRLGTNTGELFF. CDR3 in DNA: TGTGCCACCAGCAGAGATCGTCCTCGACTGGGGACTAACACCGGGGAGCTGTTTTTT.

The chain employs TRBV7-2 and TRBJ1-1; TRBD1 agrees at 9 bases. Per the germline V gene, CDR1 is SGHTA and CDR2 is FQGNSA. Trimming cost V 0 bases and J 4 bases; bases outside gene matches: 6. This CDR3 is 16 amino acids long. CDR3 DNA sequence: TGTGCCAGCAGCTTAGCTTTAACGGACAGGGGCACTGAAGCTTTCTTT. The encoded protein is CASSLALTDRGTEAFF.

This chain links TRBV15 with TRBJ1-1, with D maybe TRBD1 (5 bases). V lost 2 bases and J 2 bases, leaving 6 bases between the germline ends. The length of the CDR3 is 13 residues. From germline, CDR1 is LNHNV and CDR2 YYDKDF (reference sequence). CDR3 nucleotide sequence: TGTGCCACCAGCAGACAGGGTAACACTGAAGCTTTCTTT. This sequence encodes CATSRQGNTEAFF. Using reference TRBV15 and TRBJ1-1 for the parts outside the CDR3, the full variable domain is DAMVIQNPRYQVTQFGKPVTLSCSQTLNHNVMYWYQQKSSQAPKLLFHYYDKDFNNEADTPDNFQSRRPNTSFCFLDIRSPGLGDTAMYLCATSRQGNTEAFFGQGTRLTVV.

The gene calls are TRBV5-1 and TRBJ1-1; 12 nucleotides align to TRBD1. Per the germline V gene, CDR1 is SGHRS and CDR2 is YFSETQ. This CDR3 contains 18 residues. Trimming at V came to 0 bases and at J to 5 bases, leaving 11 bases not matched to a gene. CDR3 loop: CASSLEGSGQGAWTEAFF. CDR3 DNA sequence: TGCGCCAGCAGCTTGGAAGGGTCGGGACAGGGGGCATGGACTGAAGCTTTCTTT.

J is TRBJ2-1 and V is TRBV24-1; TRBD2 is a possible D gene (5 bases). Trimming cost V 1 base and J 14 bases, with 20 bases left between them. Germline CDR1 is KGHDR and CDR2 is SFDVKD. The CDR3 covers 15 residues. In DNA form, the CDR3 reads TGTGCCACCAGTGATTTTGCCCCGGTCGGGGAATTAAAGTTCTTC. Its translation: CATSDFAPVGELKFF.

The chain employs TRBV18 and TRBJ2-7; TRBD1 is a possible D gene (5 bases). Germline assignment: CDR1 KGHSH and CDR2 LQKENI. This CDR3 comprises 17 residues. Deletions cut 2 bases from V and 0 bases from J, with 17 bases between. Written as DNA, the CDR3 is TGTGCCAGCTCACCAGGGGCCTTTCGGGTTAGCTCCTACGAGCAGTACTTC. Translated, it gives CASSPGAFRVSSYEQYF.

The chain recombines TRBV30 with TRBJ1-5; the match to TRBD1 covers 7 bases. The ends lost 3 bases at V and 6 bases at J; junction bases unmatched: 8. The germline gives CDR1 GTSNPN, CDR2 SVGIG (reference sequence). CDR3 size: 14 residues. CDR3: CAWSKGGPSQPQHF. The CDR3 DNA is TGTGCCTGGAGCAAAGGGGGCCCGAGTCAGCCCCAGCATTTT.

The chain combines TRBV25-1 with TRBJ1-2; D is ambiguous. Germline CDR1 is MGHDK and CDR2 is SYGVNS. With 3 bases removed from V and 3 bases from J, the gap between germline ends came to 8 bases. CDR3 length: 13 residues. In nucleotides, the CDR3 is TGTGCCAGCAGTGACCCCTATGACTATGGCTACACCTTC. Translation: CASSDPYDYGYTF.

The chain carries TRBV6-5 and TRBJ1-5; weak D call: TRBD1 (5 bases). V was shortened by 2 bases and J by 5 bases, with 7 bases between the two germline ends. The CDR3 consists of 13 residues. Germline V lookup: CDR1 MNHEY, CDR2 SVGAGI. The CDR3 region is CASSYQGDQPQHF. CDR3 nucleotide sequence: TGTGCCAGCAGTTACCAGGGCGATCAGCCCCAGCATTTT.

The rearrangement joins TRBV10-3 to TRBJ1-5, with TRBD1 matching 9 bases. The CDR3 loop spans 14 amino acids. After removal of 10 bases from V and 4 bases from J, the junction contained 8 bases not matched to a gene. Germline values: CDR1 ENHRY, CDR2 SYGVKD. The CDR3 spells CATEADRGNQPQHF. In DNA, the CDR3 is TGTGCCACCGAGGCGGACAGGGGAAATCAGCCCCAGCATTTT.

CDR3 loop: CASSRDYFNEQFF. For the CDR3, the DNA is TGTGCCAGTAGCCGGGACTATTTTAATGAGCAGTTCTTC. The rearrangement uses TRBV19 and TRBJ2-1; 7 bases fit TRBD2. CDR3 length: 13 amino acids. The V gene's germline CDR1 is LNHDA and CDR2 SQIVND (reference sequence). V gave up 6 bases and J gave up 7 bases; unmatched junction bases: 6.

The chain joins TRBV12-1 to TRBJ2-1; TRBD2, the table's D call, was not compared with the DNA. TRBV12-1 constitutes a pseudogene. This CDR3 region has 15 residues. CDR3 bases: TGTGCCAGCAGCCCCCGACTAGCGGGATGTAATGAGCAGTTCTTC. Its protein is CASSPRLAGCNEQFF.

The chain couples TRBV19 to TRBJ2-4; D is possibly TRBD2 (5 bases). Germline CDR1 LNHDA, CDR2 SQIVND (reference sequence). This CDR3 contains 17 residues. Trimming took 1 base from V and 0 from J, leaving 13 bases between them. The CDR3 bases are TGTGCCAGTAGTATAGGTCCGGGATCTTTAGCCAAAAACATTCAGTACTTC. It yields the protein CASSIGPGSLAKNIQYF.

The chain couples TRBV19 to TRBJ1-1; D might be TRBD1 (6 bases). The germline gives CDR1 LNHDA, CDR2 SQIVND (reference sequence). The V end was cut by 3 bases, the J end by 4 bases, with 18 bases between. The CDR3 is made up of 16 amino acids. The CDR3 DNA is TGTGCCAGTAGTATTTCAGGGGCCGGATTTTCCACTGAAGCTTTCTTT. It encodes CASSISGAGFSTEAFF. Full variable domain (missing parts from reference TRBV19 and TRBJ1-1): DGGITQSPKYLFRKEGQNVTLSCEQNLNHDAMYWYRQDPGQGLRLIYYSQIVNDFQKGDIAEGYSVSREKKESFPLTVTSAQKNPTAFYLCASSISGAGFSTEAFFGQGTRLTVV.

This sequence joins TRBV30 and TRBJ1-1, with a tentative D call TRBD1 (6 bases). Germline V gives CDR1 GTSNPN, CDR2 SVGIG (reference sequence). The length of the CDR3 is 10 residues. With 8 bases removed from V and 13 bases from J, the gap between germline ends came to 17 bases. CDR3 in DNA: TGTGCCAGGGGCGGACAGCGCATTTTCTTT. The encoded protein is CARGGQRIFF.

The chain combines TRBV11-2 with TRBJ1-2; tentative D call: TRBD1 (5 bases). The V gene lost 3 bases and the J gene lost 8 bases, with 13 bases spanning the gap. Germline CDR1 reads SGHAT; CDR2 reads FQNNGV. CDR3 length equals 13 residues. The DNA of the CDR3 is TGTGCCAGCAGCTTGTCGACGGACACAGGCTACACCTTC. Translation: CASSLSTDTGYTF.

CDR3 nucleotides: TGCGCCAGCAGCAGGGGCCGGGATCAGCCCCAGCATTTT. It specifies CASSRGRDQPQHF. The chain uses TRBV5-1 and TRBJ1-5, with a weak D call TRBD1 (5 bases). CDR1 is SGHRS, CDR2 YFSETQ, per germline. The CDR3 extends over 13 amino acids. Trimming cost V 4 bases and J 5 bases, with 10 bases left between them.